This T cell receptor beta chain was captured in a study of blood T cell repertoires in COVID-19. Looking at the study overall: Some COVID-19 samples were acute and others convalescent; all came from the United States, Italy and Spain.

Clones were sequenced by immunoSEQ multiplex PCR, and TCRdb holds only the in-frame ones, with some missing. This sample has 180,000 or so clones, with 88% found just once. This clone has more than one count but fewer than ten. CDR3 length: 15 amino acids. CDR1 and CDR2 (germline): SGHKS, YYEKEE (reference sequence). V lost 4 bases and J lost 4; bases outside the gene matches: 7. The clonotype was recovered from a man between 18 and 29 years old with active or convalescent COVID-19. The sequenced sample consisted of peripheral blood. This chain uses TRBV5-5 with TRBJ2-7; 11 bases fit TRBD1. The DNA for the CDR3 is TGTGCCAGCAGCAGGACAGGGGGCTCGGCTTACGAGCAGTACTTC. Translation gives CASSRTGGSAYEQYF.